The 30 T cell receptor beta chains listed next were all sequenced from one sample in a study of beta chain features in type 1 diabetes. The whole isolated RNA underwent reverse transcription, so sequencing captured expressed TCRB transcripts. Assay used: immunoSEQ multiplex PCR; TCRdb lists only in-frame clones, some missing. The top ten hold 0.017% of the sample, which has about 360,000 clones, 10% to 15% seen once. The sample taken for sequencing was naive CD4+ T cells from blood. Receptors were obtained from a young man in good health.

This clone showed up just a few times. The rearrangement joins TRBV11-1 to TRBJ2-5, with D perhaps TRBD1 (6 bases). TRBJ2-7 matches the DNA end more closely, so the J call is doubtful. Germline V gives CDR1 SGHAT, CDR2 FQDESV (reference sequence). There are 14 residues in the CDR3. The CDR3 sequence is CASSLMGAPYEQYF. CDR3 DNA sequence: TGTGCCAGCAGCTTAATGGGGGCACCGTACGAGCAGTACTTC.

A few counts support this clone. V gene TRBV7-2 combines with J gene TRBJ2-1, with 10 bases identical to TRBD2. This CDR3 comprises 15 residues. With 1 base clipped from V and 5 bases from J, the junction kept 2 bases outside the gene matches. Germline V CDR1 and CDR2: SGHTA, FQGNSA. The CDR3 protein is CASSLGAGGHNEQFF. The CDR3, as DNA: TGTGCCAGCAGCTTAGGAGCGGGGGGGCACAATGAGCAGTTCTTC. The complete variable domain, with remaining parts taken from reference TRBV7-2 and TRBJ2-1, reads GAGVSQSPSNKVTEKGKDVELRCDPISGHTALYWYRQSLGQGLEFLIYFQGNSAPDKSGLPSDRFSAERTGGSVSTLTIQRTQQEDSAVYLCASSLGAGGHNEQFFGPGTRLTVL.

This clone has more than one count but fewer than ten. CDR3 region: CASSVSGSVTEAFF. The CDR3 DNA follows: TGTGCCAGCAGCGTATCAGGTTCAGTCACTGAAGCTTTCTTT. This chain links TRBV9 with TRBJ1-1; D remains ambiguous. Per germline, CDR1 SGDLS and CDR2 YYNGEE. The CDR3 is made up of 14 amino acids. Trimming pared 1 base from V and 4 bases from J, leaving 11 bases between.

V is TRBV28 and J is TRBJ2-3; weak D call: TRBD1 (6 bases). Trimming left V 7 bases short and J 4 bases short, with 21 bases between. Looked up from germline, CDR1 is MDHEN and CDR2 is SYDVKM. The CDR3 spans 16 residues. The CDR3 reads CASTLLGAGAADTQYF. In DNA form, the CDR3 reads TGTGCCAGCACCCTCCTCGGGGCAGGGGCCGCAGATACGCAGTATTTT.

This sequence joins TRBV2 and TRBJ2-1, with D unclear. The CDR3 runs to 11 residues. The germline V gene encodes CDR1 SNHLY and CDR2 FYNNEI. The V gene lost 5 bases and the J gene lost 8 bases, with 7 bases spanning the gap. The CDR3 here is CASSKRDEQFF. The CDR3 DNA sequence: TGTGCCAGCAGTAAAAGAGATGAGCAGTTCTTC.

This rearrangement joins TRBV5-1 to TRBJ1-2; TRBD1 might be the D (6 bases). Germline CDR1 SGHRS, CDR2 YFSETQ. This CDR3 is 12 amino acids long. V gave up 1 base and J gave up 8 bases, with 9 bases separating them. Here the CDR3 reads CASSLNQGGYTF. CDR3 DNA: TGCGCCAGCAGCTTGAACCAGGGGGGCTACACCTTC. The whole variable domain, remainder taken from reference TRBV5-1 and TRBJ1-2, is KAGVTQTPRYLIKTRGQQVTLSCSPISGHRSVSWYQQTPGQGLQFLFEYFSETQRNKGNFPGRFSGRQFSNSRSEMNVSTLELGDSALYLCASSLNQGGYTFGSGTRLTVV.

This clone was counted a few times. The chain recombines TRBV11-2 with TRBJ2-4, with D tentatively TRBD1 (5 bases). Germline loops: CDR1 SGHAT, CDR2 FQNNGV. The CDR3 spans 16 residues. V was trimmed by 5 bases and J by 0 bases, leaving 14 bases between them. The CDR3 DNA sequence: TGTGCCAGCAGCGGAGACAGCAGGATAGCCAAAAACATTCAGTACTTC. It specifies CASSGDSRIAKNIQYF.

This CDR3 reads CASSLGGGRDNEQFF. CDR3 DNA sequence: TGTGCCAGCAGCTTAGGGGGAGGGAGAGACAATGAGCAGTTCTTC. The chain couples TRBV7-2 to TRBJ2-1; 7 positions match TRBD2. This CDR3 contains 15 residues. CDR1 is SGHTA, CDR2 FQGNSA, per germline. V shed 1 base and J 5 bases; nucleotides not matched to a gene: 5.

V usage is TRBV29-1 and J usage is TRBJ2-7; the match to TRBD1 covers 8 bases. The CDR3 has 14 amino acids. CDR1 SQVTM and CDR2 ANQGSEA come from the germline V gene. V was clipped by 5 bases and J by 0 bases; unmatched bases: 6. CDR3 DNA sequence: TGCAGCGTTTTGGGACAGGTGAGCTCCTACGAGCAGTACTTC. The encoded protein is CSVLGQVSSYEQYF.

The rearrangement uses TRBV7-2 and TRBJ2-7, with D possibly TRBD2 on 7 matching bases. The CDR3 has 16 amino acids. The V and J ends lost 4 bases and 6 bases respectively, with 22 bases between them. CDR1 SGHTA and CDR2 FQGNSA come from the germline V gene. The CDR3 DNA reads TGTGCCAGCAGCTCTCTAGGGGGGGCCCTAGGGCTCGAGCAGTACTTC. Translating it yields CASSSLGGALGLEQYF.

This clone was seen a handful of times. The chain carries TRBV19 and TRBJ2-2; 8 bases fit TRBD1. This CDR3 spans 15 amino acids. Germline CDR1 LNHDA, CDR2 SQIVND (reference sequence). V lost 5 bases, J lost 4 bases, and 6 bases stayed unmatched. This CDR3 is CASSQTGETTGELFF. In nucleotides, the CDR3 is TGTGCCAGTAGTCAGACAGGGGAGACCACCGGGGAGCTGTTTTTT.

The V gene is TRBV6-4, the J gene TRBJ1-2, with TRBD1 identical over 7 bases. Losses at the gene ends were 4 bases for V and 5 bases for J; bases not matched to a gene: 1. Per the germline V gene, CDR1 is MRHNA and CDR2 is SNTAGT. The CDR3 runs to 12 residues. The CDR3 protein is CASSGQGYGYTF. The CDR3 DNA reads as TGTGCCAGCAGTGGACAGGGATATGGCTACACCTTC.

The chain couples TRBV30 to TRBJ2-7; 7 nucleotides line up with TRBD2. In germline, CDR1 is GTSNPN, CDR2 SVGIG (reference sequence). There are 14 residues in the CDR3. The trim removed 4 bases at V and 0 bases at J, leaving 6 bases unmatched. CDR3 region: CAWTAGLTSYEQYF. The CDR3 coding sequence is TGTGCCTGGACCGCGGGACTAACCTCCTACGAGCAGTACTTC.

The CDR3: CASSLGGNTGELFF. In DNA, the CDR3 is TGTGCCAGCAGCTTAGGGGGTAACACCGGGGAGCTGTTTTTT. V usage is TRBV5-4 and J usage is TRBJ2-2; weak D call: TRBD1 (6 bases). CDR3 size: 14 residues. V dropped 2 bases and J dropped 2 bases, with 7 bases sitting between them. Germline-derived CDR1 and CDR2 are SGHNT and YYREEE (reference sequence).

This chain joins TRBV11-2 and TRBJ2-2; TRBD1 might be the D (5 bases). V was pared by 1 base and J by 4 bases, with 7 bases between. The CDR3 consists of 14 residues. Germline V lookup: CDR1 SGHAT, CDR2 FQNNGV. The CDR3 DNA reads as TGTGCCAGCAGCTTAGTAGGGGTCACCGGGGAGCTGTTTTTT. Its protein is CASSLVGVTGELFF.

This clone turned up a few times. This rearrangement joins TRBV14 to TRBJ2-7; the match to TRBD2 covers 12 bases. This CDR3 spans 18 amino acids. In germline, CDR1 is SGHDN, CDR2 FVKESK. V was clipped by 1 base and J by 6 bases; unmatched bases: 13. The CDR3 bases are TGTGCCAGCAGCCAAGTGGGGCTAGCGGGAGGGCCCTACTCCGAGCAGTACTTC. Its protein is CASSQVGLAGGPYSEQYF.

This sequence joins TRBV9 and TRBJ1-3; the D gene is possibly TRBD1 (5 bases). CDR3 length: 16 amino acids. The V gene's germline CDR1 is SGDLS and CDR2 YYNGEE. The V gene lost 4 bases and the J gene lost 4 bases, with 18 bases spanning the gap. The CDR3 loop reads CASSPTSNGAGNTIYF. The CDR3 DNA is TGTGCCAGCAGCCCAACCAGCAATGGGGCGGGAAACACCATATATTTT.

A few counts support this clone. This chain connects TRBV29-1 to TRBJ2-5, with TRBD1 as a possible D gene (6 bases). There are 13 residues in the CDR3. Germline V CDR1 and CDR2: SQVTM, ANQGSEA. The V gene lost 8 bases and the J gene lost 5 bases, with 18 bases spanning the gap. The CDR3 loop is CSYSRDIRETQYF. CDR3 nucleotides: TGCAGCTATTCCAGGGACATTCGGGAGACCCAGTACTTC.

This clone was picked up a small number of times. This sequence joins TRBV4-1 and TRBJ2-1; 14 bases are shared with TRBD2. Looked up from germline, CDR1 is MGHRA and CDR2 is YSYEKL. This CDR3 spans 17 amino acids. Trimming took 2 bases from V and 7 from J; bases not matched to a gene: 7. The chain's CDR3 is CASSQPTSGGAKNEQFF. In DNA form, the CDR3 reads TGCGCCAGCAGCCAACCGACTAGCGGGGGGGCCAAGAATGAGCAGTTCTTC.

The genes are TRBV19 and TRBJ1-1, with 8 bases matching TRBD1. Germline trimming cut 4 bases from V and 1 base from J; bases unmatched to any gene: 8. The CDR3 spans 16 residues. Germline CDR1 is LNHDA and CDR2 is SQIVND (reference sequence). The CDR3 DNA is TGTGCCAGTAGTAGGGGACAGGTCTACGAGAACACTGAAGCTTTCTTT. Translation gives CASSRGQVYENTEAFF.

The chain has TRBV7-9 and TRBJ2-7; TRBD1 matches at 7 bases. The junction had 2 bases not matched to a gene; V was cut back by 2 bases and J by 4 bases. The CDR3 extends over 13 amino acids. CDR1 SEHNR and CDR2 FQNEAQ come from the germline V gene (reference sequence). In DNA, the CDR3 is TGTGCCAGCAGCTTAACAGGGGCATACGAGCAGTACTTC. Translating gives CASSLTGAYEQYF.

This chain joins TRBV5-6 and TRBJ1-5; 9 nucleotides line up with TRBD1. V gave up 4 bases and J gave up 0 bases; unmatched junction bases: 8. Germline loops: CDR1 SGHDT, CDR2 YYEEEE. The CDR3 runs to 17 residues. In DNA form, the CDR3 reads TGTGCCAGCAGCGGAGGGACAGGGACTACTAGCAATCAGCCCCAGCATTTT. Translated, it gives CASSGGTGTTSNQPQHF. The full variable domain, in which reference TRBV5-6 and TRBJ1-5 provide the parts outside the CDR3, is DAGVTQSPTHLIKTRGQQVTLRCSPKSGHDTVSWYQQALGQGPQFIFQYYEEEERQRGNFPDRFSGHQFPNYSSELNVNALLLGDSALYLCASSGGTGTTSNQPQHFGDGTRLSIL.

This chain links TRBV29-1 with TRBJ2-7; 8 bases agree with TRBD2. Germline loops: CDR1 SQVTM, CDR2 ANQGSEA. CDR3 length equals 11 residues. Unmatched junction bases numbered 7, after V lost 8 bases and J lost 7 bases. The CDR3 sequence is CSLTSGGEQYF. CDR3 sequence (DNA): TGCAGCTTAACCTCGGGGGGGGAGCAGTACTTC.

The chain uses TRBV28 and TRBJ2-2, with 9 nucleotides matching TRBD2. The junction had 4 bases not matched to a gene; V was cut back by 5 bases and J by 3 bases. The CDR3 runs to 15 residues. CDR1 and CDR2 (germline): MDHEN, SYDVKM. CDR3 DNA: TGTGCCAGCAGTAAGACTAGCGGTTACACCGGGGAGCTGTTTTTT. This sequence encodes CASSKTSGYTGELFF.

This clone showed up just a few times. The chain employs TRBV7-2 and TRBJ2-5; possible D gene TRBD1, 5 bases. Trimming removed 5 bases at V and 5 bases at J, with 15 bases between. This CDR3 is built from 14 residues. Germline loops: CDR1 SGHTA, CDR2 FQGNSA. CDR3 loop: CASSEQAPKETQYF. CDR3 bases: TGTGCCAGCAGCGAACAGGCCCCAAAGGAGACCCAGTACTTC.

This clone has a handful of counts. The J gene is TRBJ2-7, the V gene TRBV30; TRBD2 matches 13 bases. CDR1 and CDR2 (germline): GTSNPN, SVGIG (reference sequence). J was trimmed by 0 bases and V by 5 bases; bases with no gene match: 13. CDR3 length: 18 residues. DNA for the CDR3: TGTGCCTGGGTAGGACTAGCGGGAGATCGGGCACACTCCTACGAGCAGTACTTC. Protein sequence: CAWVGLAGDRAHSYEQYF.

This clone was observed a handful of times. The chain carries TRBV27 and TRBJ2-1; 9 nucleotides agree with TRBD2. Germline lookup yields CDR1 MNHEY and CDR2 SMNVEV (reference sequence). Losses at the gene ends were 2 bases for V and 7 bases for J; bases not matched to a gene: 12. This CDR3 contains 17 residues. The CDR3 DNA sequence: TGTGCCAGCAGTTTAAGCACGGGCGGGGGGGCTTGGAATGAGCAGTTCTTC. This gives the protein CASSLSTGGGAWNEQFF.

The V and J genes are TRBV29-1 and TRBJ1-5, with 7 nucleotides matching TRBD1. The germline V gene has CDR1 SQVTM and CDR2 ANQGSEA. CDR3 length: 13 amino acids. V lost 6 bases, J lost 3 bases, and 5 bases stayed unmatched. The DNA of the CDR3 is TGCAGCGTAGCGACAGGGATCAATCAGCCCCAGCATTTT. This encodes CSVATGINQPQHF.

CDR3 residues: CATTSARGREKLFF. The CDR3 DNA is TGTGCCACCACCTCAGCCAGGGGGAGGGAAAAACTGTTTTTT. This chain links TRBV15 with TRBJ1-4; 7 nucleotides line up with TRBD1. Per the germline V gene, CDR1 is LNHNV and CDR2 is YYDKDF (reference sequence). The V and J ends lost 7 bases and 8 bases, in that order; junction bases with no gene match: 10. The CDR3 has 14 residues.

The chain combines TRBV30 with TRBJ1-4; D uncertain. V was clipped by 7 bases and J by 4 bases, with 10 bases between them. The CDR3 spans 12 residues. CDR1 is GTSNPN and CDR2 is SVGIG in the germline V gene (reference sequence). CDR3 residues: CAYRGNNEKLFF. CDR3 coding DNA: TGTGCCTACCGGGGTAATAATGAAAAACTGTTTTTT.